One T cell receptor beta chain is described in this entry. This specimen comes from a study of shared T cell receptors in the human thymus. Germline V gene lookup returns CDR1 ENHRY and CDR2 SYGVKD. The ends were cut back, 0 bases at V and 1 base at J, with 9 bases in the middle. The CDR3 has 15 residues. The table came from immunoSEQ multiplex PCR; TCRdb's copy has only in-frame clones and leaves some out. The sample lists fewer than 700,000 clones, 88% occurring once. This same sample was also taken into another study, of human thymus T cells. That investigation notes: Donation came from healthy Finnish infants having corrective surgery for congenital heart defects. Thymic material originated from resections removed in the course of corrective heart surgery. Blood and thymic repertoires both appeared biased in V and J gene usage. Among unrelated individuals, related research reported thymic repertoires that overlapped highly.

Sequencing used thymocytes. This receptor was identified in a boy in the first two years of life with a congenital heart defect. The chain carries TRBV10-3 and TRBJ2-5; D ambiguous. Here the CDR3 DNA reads TGTGCCATCAGTGAGTCGACGGGTCCCCAAGAGACCCAGTACTTC. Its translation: CAISESTGPQETQYF.